This is a list of T cell receptor beta chains from one sample in a study of blood T cells in healthy people across ages. TCRdb recomputed calls from the 5' RACE reads with MiXCR, one row per CDR3 protein. The sample includes 1,300,000 or so distinct CDR3 sequences, approximately 59% of them seen just once. Sequencing was performed on blood. Receptors were obtained from a young man in good health. Each CDR3 is given with its conserved first and last residue. The order of the fields is V gene, J gene, D gene, clone size, CDR3 DNA, CDR3 protein. The D gene is left open where the match is weak. The size field is filled for only some rows; it gives once, few, many or a size class.

TRBV2	TRBJ1-1	.	.	TGTGCCAGCAGTGTCGGGAAGAACACTGAAGCTTTCTTT	CASSVGKNTEAFF
TRBV7-2	TRBJ2-1	TRBD2	.	TGTGCCAGCAGCTCCACCGGGACTAGCGGGAGGCGTGAGCAGTTCTTC	CASSSTGTSGRREQFF
TRBV4-3	TRBJ2-7	.	.	TGCGCCAGCAGCCAAGATGATGCGTTAAGTTACGAGCAGTACTTC	CASSQDDALSYEQYF
TRBV28	TRBJ2-3	.	.	TGTGCCAGCAGTTCAGCCCCAGGTAGCACAGATACGCAGTATTTT	CASSSAPGSTDTQYF
TRBV2	TRBJ2-7	TRBD1	.	TGTGCCAGCAGGAACAGGGGGCTTACCTACGAGCAGTACTTC	CASRNRGLTYEQYF
TRBV20-1	TRBJ2-3	TRBD2	.	TGCAGTGCTAGAGAAGTTGGCGGGAGGGGAGATACGCAGTATTTT	CSAREVGGRGDTQYF
TRBV20-1	TRBJ2-5	.	.	TGCAGAGTAGAAAACACAGGAGCCCAAGAGACCCAGTACTTC	CRVENTGAQETQYF
TRBV20-1	TRBJ2-5	TRBD2	.	TGCAGTGCTAGAGATGGGCGGGGGGGCCGCAATGAGCAGTACTTC	CSARDGRGGRNEQYF
TRBV4-1	TRBJ2-3	.	.	TGCGCCAGCAGCCAAGATCCACCGGTGGGTACGCAGTATTTT	CASSQDPPVGTQYF
TRBV6-5	TRBJ1-2	.	.	TGTGCCAGCACCAGACATGTTGACTATGGCTACACCTTC	CASTRHVDYGYTF
TRBV20-1	TRBJ1-2	.	.	TGCAGTGCTCACCCTTATGGCTACACCTTC	CSAHPYGYTF
TRBV10-3	TRBJ2-5	.	.	TGTGCCATCAGTGGAGGGGGAGAGACCCAGTACTTC	CAISGGGETQYF
TRBV20-1	TRBJ2-1	.	.	TGCAGTGCTAGGGAACCTGGGGACAATGAGCAGTTCTTC	CSAREPGDNEQFF
TRBV29-1	TRBJ1-2	.	.	TGCAGCGCTGGGACACCGAACTATGGCTACACCTTC	CSAGTPNYGYTF
TRBV29-1	TRBJ2-7	.	.	TGCAGCGTTGAAGATGGCCAGGGAGGATCCCACGAGCAGTACTTC	CSVEDGQGGSHEQYF
TRBV29-1	TRBJ1-2	TRBD1	.	TGCAGCGTTGAAATGGGACAGGGGGCTCGTGGCTATGGCTACACCTTC	CSVEMGQGARGYGYTF
TRBV12-3/TRBV12-4	TRBJ1-1	.	many	TGTGCCAGCAGTTGGGGCACTGAAGCTTTCTTT	CASSWGTEAFF
TRBV20-1	TRBJ2-5	.	once	TGCAGGGCTAGATCGGGTAACCAAGAGACCCAGTACTTC	CRARSGNQETQYF
TRBV6-2/TRBV6-3	TRBJ1-5	.	.	TGTGCCAGCATTTCGTCTGCCACAATGTATTATAGCAATCAGCCCCAGCATTTT	CASISSATMYYSNQPQHF
TRBV29-1	TRBJ2-7	.	.	TGCAGCGTTGTCAGGGTAGCGGACTCCTACGAGCAGTACTTC	CSVVRVADSYEQYF
TRBV2	TRBJ1-1	.	.	TGTGCCAGCAGTGTCATCAATACAGGGATCAGTGAAGGGGCTTTCTTT	CASSVINTGISEGAFF
TRBV4-2	TRBJ1-3	.	.	TGTGCCAGCAGCCAAGATTGGTCAGACGAAAGGTTTCCTGGAAACACCATATATTTT	CASSQDWSDERFPGNTIYF
TRBV4-2	TRBJ1-1	.	once	TGTGCCAGCAGACTCCGGGACACCTACAGTGGAGTGAACACTGAAGCTTTCTTT	CASRLRDTYSGVNTEAFF
TRBV20-1	TRBJ2-7	.	.	TGCAGTGCCCGACCCCCAGGGGAATACTACGAGCAGTACTTC	CSARPPGEYYEQYF
TRBV20-1	TRBJ2-7	.	.	TGCAGTGCTAGAGATCACCCAGTCCTTTCCTACGAGCAGTACTTC	CSARDHPVLSYEQYF
TRBV13	TRBJ2-1	TRBD1	.	TGTGCCAGCAGCTTCAAACTATGGGACAGTTCCTACAATGAGCAGTTCTTC	CASSFKLWDSSYNEQFF
TRBV5-1	TRBJ1-2	.	.	TGCGCCAGCAGCGGAGGGCAGGGGCAGGCCGGCTACACCTTC	CASSGGQGQAGYTF
TRBV12-3/TRBV12-4	TRBJ2-3	.	.	TGTGCCAGCAGTTTTAACCGGGACACCTCTACCACAGATACGCAGTATTTT	CASSFNRDTSTTDTQYF
TRBV20-1	TRBJ2-7	.	once	TGCAGTGCTAGGCCTCCGGGACCTACCTACGAGCAGTACTTC	CSARPPGPTYEQYF
TRBV6-5	TRBJ2-7	.	.	TGTGCCAGCAGTAAGGACACAAGCTACGAGCAGTACTTC	CASSKDTSYEQYF
TRBV25-1	TRBJ1-2	.	.	TGTGCCAGCAGGGGGGCGGGGAACTATGGCTACACCTTC	CASRGAGNYGYTF
TRBV27	TRBJ2-7	.	.	TGTGCCAGCAGTTCCTACTCAGGGACCTACGAGCAGTACTTC	CASSSYSGTYEQYF
TRBV13	TRBJ2-3	.	.	TGTGCCAGCAGCTCCCGGGGGGCCACAGATACGCAGTATTTT	CASSSRGATDTQYF
TRBV6-6	TRBJ2-2	TRBD2	.	TGTGCCAGCAGCTACACGCCGGGGGGTACCGGGGAGCTGTTTTTT	CASSYTPGGTGELFF
TRBV27	TRBJ2-7	.	.	TGTGCCACAGAGAAGGAGTACTTC	CATEKEYF
TRBV20-1	TRBJ2-3	.	.	TGCAGTGGCCATAGCACAGATGCGCAGTATTTT	CSGHSTDAQYF
TRBV4-1	TRBJ2-1	.	.	TGCGCCAGCAGCCAGCCTCGCGTGGCCGCTACGAACCACAATGAGCAGTTCTTC	CASSQPRVAATNHNEQFF
TRBV14	TRBJ2-1	.	.	TGTGCCAGCAGCCAAGTCCCCAGTTGGGGCAATGAGCAGTTCTTC	CASSQVPSWGNEQFF
TRBV4-1	TRBJ1-5	.	few	TGCGCCAGCAGCCAAGAAAGGACGAACAATCAGCCCCAGCATTTT	CASSQERTNNQPQHF
TRBV6-2/TRBV6-3	TRBJ1-4	.	.	TGTGCCAGCAGCCGCACCGGACAGGAAAAACTGTTTTTT	CASSRTGQEKLFF
TRBV27	TRBJ2-1	TRBD2	.	TGTGCCAGCAGTTTAGGGTCTAGCGGGAGGGATGAGCAGTTCTTC	CASSLGSSGRDEQFF
TRBV13	TRBJ1-4	.	.	TGTGCCAGCAGCTGGGAACTTAATGAAAAACTGTTTTTT	CASSWELNEKLFF
TRBV3-1	TRBJ2-5	.	few	TGTGCCAGCAGCCAACCGCCCGGGACCACAATGAGGGGGACCCAGTACTTC	CASSQPPGTTMRGTQYF
TRBV12-5	TRBJ2-3	TRBD2	.	TGTGCCGGACTAGCGGAAACAGATACGCAGTATTTT	CAGLAETDTQYF
TRBV6-6	TRBJ2-1	.	.	TGTGCCAGCAGTTACTCGGGGGAAGGGAGAAATGAGCAGTTCTTC	CASSYSGEGRNEQFF